This T cell receptor (beta chain) was retrieved from a study of blood T cells in healthy people across ages. Findings and caveats of the study: More naive CD4+ cells and higher diversity marked long-lived donors relative to aged donors.

A second PCR of 7 to 11 cycles used a sample-barcoded 5' primer and a J-beta primer mix. TCRdb re-called the 5' RACE reads through MiXCR, storing one row per CDR3 protein. Of some 1.6 million distinct CDR3 sequences listed, roughly a third are singletons. This CDR3 is built from 15 residues. V lost 10 bases and J lost 0; bases outside the gene matches: 12. Germline CDR1 reads ENHRY; CDR2 reads SYGVKD. About this clonotype: Its antigen remains unidentified.

V and J are TRBV10-3 and TRBJ2-7; 7 bases map to TRBD1. This receptor was identified in a woman aged 30 to 39 in good health. Sequenced input: blood. The DNA for the CDR3 is TGTGCCACAGAAGGGACAGATAGAAGCTCCTACGAGCAGTACTTC. Encoded protein: CATEGTDRSSYEQYF.